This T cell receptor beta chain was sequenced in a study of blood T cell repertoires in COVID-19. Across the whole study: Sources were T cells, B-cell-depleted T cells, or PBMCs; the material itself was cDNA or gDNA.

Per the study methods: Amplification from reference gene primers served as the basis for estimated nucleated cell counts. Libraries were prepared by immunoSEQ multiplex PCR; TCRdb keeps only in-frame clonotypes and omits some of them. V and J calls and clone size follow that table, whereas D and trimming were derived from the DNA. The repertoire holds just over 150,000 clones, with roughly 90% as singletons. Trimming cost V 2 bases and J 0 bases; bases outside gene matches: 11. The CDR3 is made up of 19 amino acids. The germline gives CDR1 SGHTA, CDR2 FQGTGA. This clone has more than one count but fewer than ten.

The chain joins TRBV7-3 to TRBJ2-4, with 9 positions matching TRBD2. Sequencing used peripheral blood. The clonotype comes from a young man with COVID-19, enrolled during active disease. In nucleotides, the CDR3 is TGTGCCAGCAGCTTACGGCGGGAGGGCCCCCTTCTAGCCAAAAACATTCAGTACTTC. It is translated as CASSLRREGPLLAKNIQYF.